This TCR beta chain came from a study of T cell repertoires in cytomegalovirus infection. MiXCR was run by TCRdb on the reads, yielding one entry per CDR3 protein. Here the sample spans tens of thousands of distinct CDR3 sequences, 20% to 25% being singletons. This clonotype came up a few times. No antigen is known for it. General study points: Dominating the ex vivo response were TCR beta clonotypes that were CMV-specific and HLA-C-restricted. CMV carriers with the relevant HLA were identified by cumulative public TCR beta family frequency.

CDR3 length: 15 residues. Trimming took off 2 bases at V and 10 bases at J, with 21 bases between the two ends. Germline V gives CDR1 SEHNR, CDR2 FQNEAQ (reference sequence). The receptor comes from a human donor in good health (CMV status not recorded). Some clones in this sample may be carry-over from other donors' samples. This chain uses TRBV7-9 with TRBJ2-7; D might be TRBD1 (6 bases). Sequences were derived from CD8+ T cells from cultured PBMCs, sampled from culture after CMV antigen stimulation. CDR3 coding DNA: TGTGCCAGCAGCTTACCGTGGGGGACCGAGGGGGAACAGTACTTC. This encodes CASSLPWGTEGEQYF.